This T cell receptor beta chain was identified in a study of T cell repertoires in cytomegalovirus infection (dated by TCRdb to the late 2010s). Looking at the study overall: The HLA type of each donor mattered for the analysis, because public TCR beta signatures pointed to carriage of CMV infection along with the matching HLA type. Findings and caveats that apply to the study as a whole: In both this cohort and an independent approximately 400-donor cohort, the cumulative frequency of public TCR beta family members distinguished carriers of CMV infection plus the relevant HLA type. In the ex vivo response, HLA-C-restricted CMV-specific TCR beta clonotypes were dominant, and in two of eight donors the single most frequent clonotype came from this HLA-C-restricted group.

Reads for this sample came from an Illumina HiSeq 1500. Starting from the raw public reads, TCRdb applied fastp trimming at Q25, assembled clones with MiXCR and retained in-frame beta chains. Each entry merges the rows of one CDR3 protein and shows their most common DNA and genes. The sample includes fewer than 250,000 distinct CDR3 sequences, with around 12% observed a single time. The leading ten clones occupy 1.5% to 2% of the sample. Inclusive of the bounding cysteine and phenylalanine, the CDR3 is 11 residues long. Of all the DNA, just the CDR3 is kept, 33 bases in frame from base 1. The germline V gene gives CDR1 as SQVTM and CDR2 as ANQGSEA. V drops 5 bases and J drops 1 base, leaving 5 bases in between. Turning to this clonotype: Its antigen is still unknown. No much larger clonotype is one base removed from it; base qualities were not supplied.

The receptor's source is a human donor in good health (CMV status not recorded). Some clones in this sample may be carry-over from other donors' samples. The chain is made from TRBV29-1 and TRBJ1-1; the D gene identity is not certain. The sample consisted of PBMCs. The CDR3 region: CSVWGNTEAFF. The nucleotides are TGCAGCGTTTGGGGGAACACTGAAGCTTTCTTT. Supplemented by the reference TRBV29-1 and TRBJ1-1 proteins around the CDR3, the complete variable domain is SAVISQKPSRDICQRGTSLTIQCQVDSQVTMMFWYRQQPGQSLTLIATANQGSEATYESGFVIDKFPISRPNLTFSTLTVSNMSPEDSSIYLCSVWGNTEAFFGQGTRLTVV.